Listed below are T cell receptor beta chains from one sample, sequenced in a study of blood T cell repertoires in COVID-19. Here immunoSEQ multiplex PCR was the method, and the copy in TCRdb shows in-frame clones only, minus some. This sample has over 200,000 clones; about 90% occur once, and the top ten carry roughly 2%. Sequenced sample: peripheral blood. These receptor sequences come from a man in his forties or fifties with active or convalescent COVID-19. Both conserved end residues are part of each CDR3. A D gene is named only where the DNA matches it firmly. Some rows have no size entry. The others give once, few or many, or a class for an expanded clone.

d_call	v_call	j_call	clone_size	cdr3_nt	cdr3_aa
NA	TRBV2	TRBJ2-7	NA	TGTGCCAGCAGCCGCGGGACAGTAAACTACGAGCAGTACTTC	CASSRGTVNYEQYF
NA	TRBV9	TRBJ1-5	NA	TGTGCCAGCAGCAATAACTTAGGGCGGGCTCAGCCCCAGCATTTT	CASSNNLGRAQPQHF
TRBD2	TRBV7-2	TRBJ2-7	NA	TGTGCCAGCAGCTTAGATGGGACTAGGTCGAAAGAGCAGTACTTC	CASSLDGTRSKEQYF
NA	TRBV27	TRBJ1-1	NA	TGTGCCAGCAGTTTCGGCGGAGGGACTGAAGCTTTCTTT	CASSFGGGTEAFF
NA	TRBV19	TRBJ1-6	NA	TGTGCCAGTAGTCTCGATAATTCACCCCTCCACTTT	CASSLDNSPLHF
NA	TRBV27	TRBJ2-2	NA	TGTGCCAGCAGGGAACAGGGGAACACCGGGGAGCTGTTTTTT	CASREQGNTGELFF
TRBD1	TRBV5-1	TRBJ2-7	NA	TGCGCCAGCAGCTCACAGAATACACCGGGACAGTCTTCCCAGCAGTACTTC	CASSSQNTPGQSSQQYF
NA	TRBV13	TRBJ2-3	NA	TGTGCCAGCAGCTTAAGGGGGAGCACAGATACGCAGTATTTT	CASSLRGSTDTQYF
NA	TRBV19	TRBJ1-1	few	TGTGCCAGTAGTATACGGAGCACTGAAGCTTTCTTT	CASSIRSTEAFF
NA	TRBV21-1	TRBJ2-7	NA	TGTGCCAGCAGTACCTTAGCGCGTGGGCAGAAAACCTACGAGCAGTACTTC	CASSTLARGQKTYEQYF
TRBD1	TRBV5-4	TRBJ1-1	NA	TGTGCCAGCAGCAGTGGGACAGGGTCGGGAAAAGCTTTCTTT	CASSSGTGSGKAFF
NA	TRBV9	TRBJ1-4	NA	TGTGCCAGCAGCGTAGGGGGGGCTAATGAAAAACTGTTTTTT	CASSVGGANEKLFF
NA	TRBV6-5	TRBJ1-2	NA	TGTGCCAGCAGTTACTCCACAGTCTATGGCTACACCTTC	CASSYSTVYGYTF
TRBD1	TRBV28	TRBJ1-5	NA	TGTGCCAGCAGCGGGGACAGGCGAGGGCAGCCCCAGCATTTT	CASSGDRRGQPQHF
NA	TRBV13	TRBJ1-1	NA	TGTGCCAGCAGCTTACTATTTCGAGGGGGATCGAACACTGAAGCTTTCTTT	CASSLLFRGGSNTEAFF
TRBD1	TRBV5-4	TRBJ2-5	NA	TGTGCCAGCAGCACTCGGACAGGGGGAGAGACCCAGTACTTC	CASSTRTGGETQYF
NA	TRBV5-1	TRBJ1-4	NA	TGCGCCAGCAGCTTGGAGAACGGGGAAAAACTGTTTTTT	CASSLENGEKLFF